This T cell receptor beta chain was sequenced for a study of shared clonotypes between healthy human individuals. The CDR3 runs 18 residues. Data came from immunoSEQ multiplex PCR; TCRdb stores just in-frame clones and leaves some out. The sample has roughly 1.4 million clones, around 98.5% seen once. The gene calls are TRBV21-1 and TRBJ2-3; no DNA check was done on the table's D call, TRBD2. TRBV21-1 is a recognized pseudogene. The source is a young man in good health. The sample taken for sequencing was naive CD4+ T cells sorted from blood. Stated subset: CD45RA+ positively selected. The CDR3 sequence: CASSKGQRGESSTDTQYF. CDR3 coding DNA: TGTGCCAGCAGCAAGGGCCAGCGGGGGGAGTCCAGCACAGATACGCAGTATTTT.